This TCR beta chain originates from a study of blood T cell repertoires in COVID-19 (dated by TCRdb to 2019 to 2021). Regarding the complete study: Samples from collaborators originated in the United States, Italy and Spain and spanned both the acute and convalescent phases of COVID-19. The prospective study material was composed of cDNA or gDNA derived from T cells, B-cell-depleted T cells, or PBMCs. Deeply sampled blood TCRbeta repertoires from subjects exposed to, actively infected with, or recovered from COVID-19 were included in the dataset. The repertoires were released in a freely available public database intended as a resource for research on the immune response to SARS-CoV-2. The samples were drawn from the first 160 participants of the ongoing ImmuneRACE study and from about 1,200 subjects provided by 6 global collaborators. Sample metadata almost always included a de-identified subject ID, COVID-19 status, age in years and sex. Where HLA class I and class II types were available, the types were taken from metadata supplied by the sample provider, not from assay-based typing. Overall study results and their limits: How much clinical and demographic metadata was included differed by source and by participant, and the metadata was provided uncurated.

Note on this clone: Its antigen remains unidentified. Base quality data are lacking; no much larger clone is found one base away.

In Seattle, one collaborating source enrolled patients while the infection was active and tracked those patients longitudinally over the course of disease. The collaborating institutions used their own protocols to collect whole blood in K2EDTA tubes. For TCRbeta analysis, collaborators shipped samples in one of three forms: frozen whole blood, isolated PBMCs, or DNA extracted from either of those sample types. The germline V gene gives CDR1 as ENHRY and CDR2 as SYGVKD. The V and J ends are trimmed by 6 bases and 7 bases, leaving 9 bases between them. The cysteine opens and the phenylalanine closes a CDR3 of 11 amino acids. Only the CDR3 part of the read is kept: 33 bases, read in frame from the first base. The immunoSEQ Assay, a bias-controlled multiplex PCR, was used to amplify TCRbeta CDR3 regions from genomic DNA. The study's own analysis went as follows. Nucleated cell counts per sample were estimated from amplification of reference gene primers within the assay. Sequence reads were collapsed and filtered to measure the absolute abundance of every unique TCRbeta CDR3 rearrangement. For each sample, productive Simpson clonality was calculated as the square root of Simpson's diversity index over productive rearrangements. In TCRdb, the immuneACCESS table is reduced to in-frame sequences with V and J assigned. These tables do not hold every clone; where another copy was compared, an unresolved V gene accounts for under half, and the others remain unexplained. V and J calls and clone size are as listed in that table; D and trimming were resolved from the DNA. The sample profile shows 150,000 to 200,000 clones; around 90% of them were found once. 2.5% of the sample belongs to the ten largest clones.

Sequenced sample: peripheral blood. This sequence originates from an elderly woman with COVID-19, enrolled during active disease. The rearranged chain carries TRBV10-3 and TRBJ1-1; D gene: possibly TRBD1, on 6 matching bases. The nucleotide sequence is TGTGCCATCAGCGCAGGGGTTGAAGCTTTCTTT. It translates as CAISAGVEAFF.